This T cell receptor (beta chain) was sequenced in a study of radiotherapy plus CTLA-4 blockade in lung cancer. The wider study: The study recorded objective responses in about 20% of patients and disease control in 31%.

The V segment lost 3 bases and the J segment 3 bases; nucleotides outside the gene matches: 7. Germline assignment: CDR1 SGDLS and CDR2 YYNGEE. This CDR3 has 16 residues. Focal radiation was given together with CTLA-4 blockade (ipilimumab) to patients with chemo-refractory metastatic non-small-cell lung cancer. TCRdb's table, derived via immunoSEQ multiplex PCR, lists solely in-frame clones and lacks some. The sample carries more than 75,000 clones, around 83% recorded once. J is TRBJ2-5 and V is TRBV9, with 11 nucleotides matching TRBD2. This specimen consisted of peripheral blood, obtained from a patient treated with radiotherapy plus ipilimumab. The clonotype originates from a human donor with non-small cell lung cancer that progressed on radiotherapy plus ipilimumab. CDR3 loop: CASSARHSGREETQYF. DNA of the CDR3: TGTGCCAGCAGCGCCCGACATAGCGGGAGGGAAGAGACCCAGTACTTC.